The present entry profiles one T cell receptor (beta chain) with its context. What it binds is not known. These data belong to a study of T cells and Merkel cell carcinoma outcomes. Broader study findings: Reportedly, T-cell repertoire with density predicts Merkel cell carcinoma outcomes.

V was cut by 0 bases and J by 3 bases, with 6 bases left in between. There are 13 residues in the CDR3. Germline loops: CDR1 SGHRS, CDR2 YFSETQ. The protocol was immunoSEQ multiplex PCR, while the TCRdb copy is restricted to in-frame clones and leaves out a portion. The sample lists roughly 11,000 clones; about 95% were seen once. Material for sequencing was tumor tissue from Merkel cell carcinoma. The receptor was derived from a human donor with Merkel cell carcinoma. J is TRBJ2-5 and V is TRBV5-1, with D tentatively TRBD2 (5 bases). This CDR3 reads CASSLGAEETQYF. Here the CDR3 DNA reads TGCGCCAGCAGCTTGGGAGCGGAAGAGACCCAGTACTTC.